The present T cell receptor beta chain was sequenced within a study of blood T cell repertoires in COVID-19. Study summary: COVID-19 samples collected from the United States, Italy and Spain covered acute and convalescent phases.

The V end lost 3 bases, the J end lost 8 bases, and 14 bases lay between the germline ends. The CDR3 has 13 amino acids. Germline loops: CDR1 LNHDA, CDR2 SQIVND (reference sequence). Original data processing: Amplification of reference gene primers was used by the study to estimate nucleated cell counts. Method: immunoSEQ multiplex PCR; TCRdb's copy keeps in-frame clones and lacks some. V and J calls and clone size are as listed in that table; D and trimming were resolved from the DNA. The data show 65,000 to 75,000 clones, around 90% seen once. This chain connects TRBV19 to TRBJ2-7; maybe TRBD2 (6 bases). This receptor was identified in a man aged 50 to 59 with acute or convalescent COVID-19. Sequencing input: peripheral blood. CDR3 protein: CASSMGWGEKQYV. CDR3 in DNA: TGTGCCAGTAGTATGGGCTGGGGGGAAAAGCAGTACGTC.